This TCR beta chain was found in a study of blood T cell repertoires in COVID-19. Study in general: Donors in the United States, Italy and Spain gave samples during acute or convalescent COVID-19. PBMCs, B-cell-depleted T cells, or T cells were the source of the cDNA or gDNA that made up the material.

Original processing methods: How many nucleated cells were present was estimated from reference gene primer amplification. The protocol was immunoSEQ multiplex PCR, while the TCRdb copy is restricted to in-frame clones and leaves out a portion. The V and J calls and clone size were taken over from that table, and D and trimming were inferred from the DNA. The repertoire holds approximately 89,000 clones, with over 65% as singletons. The germline V gene encodes CDR1 SGHNT and CDR2 YYREEE (reference sequence). The CDR3 is 15 residues long. The V gene lost 0 bases and the J gene lost 1 base, with 11 bases spanning the gap.

What was sequenced was peripheral blood. J is TRBJ2-7 and V is TRBV5-4, with a weak D call TRBD2 (5 bases). The sequence was collected from a human donor in a cohort sampled during active COVID-19. The CDR3, as DNA: TGTGCCAGCAGCTTGGGGGGAGAAATTTCCTACGAGCAGTACTTC. It specifies CASSLGGEISYEQYF.